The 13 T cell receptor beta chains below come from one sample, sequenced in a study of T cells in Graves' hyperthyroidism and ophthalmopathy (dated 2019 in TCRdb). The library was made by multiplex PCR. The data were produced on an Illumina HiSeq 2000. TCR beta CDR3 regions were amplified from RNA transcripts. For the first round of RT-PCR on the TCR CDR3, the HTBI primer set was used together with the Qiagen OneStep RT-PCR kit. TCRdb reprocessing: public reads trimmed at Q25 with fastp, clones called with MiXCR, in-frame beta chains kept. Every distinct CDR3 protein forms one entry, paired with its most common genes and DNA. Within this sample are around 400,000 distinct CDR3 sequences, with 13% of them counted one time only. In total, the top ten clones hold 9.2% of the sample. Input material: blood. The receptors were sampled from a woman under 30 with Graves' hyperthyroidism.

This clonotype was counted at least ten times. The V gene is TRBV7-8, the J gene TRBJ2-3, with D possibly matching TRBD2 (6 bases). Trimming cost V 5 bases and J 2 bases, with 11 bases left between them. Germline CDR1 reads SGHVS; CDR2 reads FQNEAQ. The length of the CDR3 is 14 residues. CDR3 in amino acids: CASSPLAFTDTQYF. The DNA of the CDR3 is TGTGCCAGCAGCCCACTAGCTTTCACAGATACGCAGTATTTT.

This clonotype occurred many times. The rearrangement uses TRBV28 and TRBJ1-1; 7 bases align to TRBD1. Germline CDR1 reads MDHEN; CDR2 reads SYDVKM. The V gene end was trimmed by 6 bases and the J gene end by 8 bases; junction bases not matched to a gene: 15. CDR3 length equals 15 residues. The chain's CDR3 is CASSPTGTAKKEAFF. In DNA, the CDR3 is TGTGCCAGCAGCCCTACCGGGACAGCTAAGAAAGAAGCTTTCTTT.

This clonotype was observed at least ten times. This CDR3 reads CASSEGPRNTEAFF. The CDR3, as DNA: TGTGCCAGCAGCGAAGGACCTCGGAACACTGAAGCTTTCTTT. The chain carries TRBV9 and TRBJ1-1; D gene ambiguous. Between the trimmed V and J ends, which lost 3 bases and 1 base, there was a span of 10 bases. In germline, CDR1 is SGDLS, CDR2 YYNGEE. The CDR3 is made up of 14 amino acids.

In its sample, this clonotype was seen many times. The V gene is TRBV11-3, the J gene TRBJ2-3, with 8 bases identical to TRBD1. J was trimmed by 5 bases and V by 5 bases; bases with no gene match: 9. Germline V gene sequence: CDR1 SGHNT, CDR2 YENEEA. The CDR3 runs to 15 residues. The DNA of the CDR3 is TGTGCCAGCAGCCCAGGACAGGGTGAGGGAGATACGCAGTATTTT. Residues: CASSPGQGEGDTQYF.

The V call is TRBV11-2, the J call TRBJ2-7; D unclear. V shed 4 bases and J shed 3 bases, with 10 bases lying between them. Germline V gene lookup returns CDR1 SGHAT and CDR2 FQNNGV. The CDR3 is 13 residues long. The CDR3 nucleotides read TGTGCCAGCAGCTCCGGACCGTTCTACGAGCAGTACTTC. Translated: CASSSGPFYEQYF.

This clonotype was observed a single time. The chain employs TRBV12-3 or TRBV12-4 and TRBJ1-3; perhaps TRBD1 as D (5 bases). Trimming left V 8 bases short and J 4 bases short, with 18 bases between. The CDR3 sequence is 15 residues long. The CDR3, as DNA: TGTGCCAGCCGAGGTCGGGACGCTCCCGGAAACACCATATATTTT. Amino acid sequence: CASRGRDAPGNTIYF.

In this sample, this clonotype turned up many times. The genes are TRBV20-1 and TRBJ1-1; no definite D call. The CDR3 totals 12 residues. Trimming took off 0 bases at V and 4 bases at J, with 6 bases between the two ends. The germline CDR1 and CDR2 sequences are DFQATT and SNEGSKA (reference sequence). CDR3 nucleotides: TGCAGTGCTAGAGACGTCGGCACTGAAGCTTTCTTT. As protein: CSARDVGTEAFF.

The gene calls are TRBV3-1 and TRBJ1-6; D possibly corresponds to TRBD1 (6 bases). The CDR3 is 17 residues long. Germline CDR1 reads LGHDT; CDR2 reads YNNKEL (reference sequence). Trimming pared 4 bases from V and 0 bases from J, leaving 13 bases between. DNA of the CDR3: TGTGCCAGCAGCCGGGACACCCCAAGCTCCTATAATTCACCCCTCCACTTT. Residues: CASSRDTPSSYNSPLHF.

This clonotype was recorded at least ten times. As DNA, the CDR3 is TGTGCCAGCAGCCCAGATGTCATATTGGAGACCCAGTACTTC. It codes for CASSPDVILETQYF. The chain joins TRBV7-9 to TRBJ2-5; D call uncertain. This CDR3 region has 14 residues. Trimming left V 5 bases short and J 5 bases short, with 15 bases between. CDR1 is SEHNR, CDR2 FQNEAQ, per germline (reference sequence).

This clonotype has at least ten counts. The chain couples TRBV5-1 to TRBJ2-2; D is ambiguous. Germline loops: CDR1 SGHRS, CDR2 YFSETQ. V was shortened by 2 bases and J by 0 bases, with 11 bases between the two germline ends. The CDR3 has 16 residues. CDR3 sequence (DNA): TGCGCCAGCAGCTTCAGCCTCCAATCGAACACCGGGGAGCTGTTTTTT. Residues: CASSFSLQSNTGELFF.

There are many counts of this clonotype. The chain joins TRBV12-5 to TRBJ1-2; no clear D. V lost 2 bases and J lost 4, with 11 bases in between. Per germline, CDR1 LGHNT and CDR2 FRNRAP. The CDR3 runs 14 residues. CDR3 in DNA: TGTGCTAGTGGTTTGTATACTTCGACCTATGGCTACACCTTC. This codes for CASGLYTSTYGYTF.

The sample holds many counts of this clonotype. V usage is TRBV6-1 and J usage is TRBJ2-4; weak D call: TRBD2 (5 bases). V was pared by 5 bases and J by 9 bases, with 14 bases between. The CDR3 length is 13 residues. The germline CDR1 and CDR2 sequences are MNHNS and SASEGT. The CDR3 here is CASSPTGVGIQYF. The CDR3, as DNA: TGTGCCAGCAGTCCGACCGGGGTGGGCATTCAGTACTTC.

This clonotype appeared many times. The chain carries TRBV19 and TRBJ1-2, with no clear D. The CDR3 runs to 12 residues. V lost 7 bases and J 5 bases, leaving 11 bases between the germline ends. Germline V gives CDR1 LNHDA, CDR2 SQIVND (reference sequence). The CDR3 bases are TGTGCCAGTACCATGCCCCCTTATGGCTACACCTTC. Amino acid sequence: CASTMPPYGYTF.